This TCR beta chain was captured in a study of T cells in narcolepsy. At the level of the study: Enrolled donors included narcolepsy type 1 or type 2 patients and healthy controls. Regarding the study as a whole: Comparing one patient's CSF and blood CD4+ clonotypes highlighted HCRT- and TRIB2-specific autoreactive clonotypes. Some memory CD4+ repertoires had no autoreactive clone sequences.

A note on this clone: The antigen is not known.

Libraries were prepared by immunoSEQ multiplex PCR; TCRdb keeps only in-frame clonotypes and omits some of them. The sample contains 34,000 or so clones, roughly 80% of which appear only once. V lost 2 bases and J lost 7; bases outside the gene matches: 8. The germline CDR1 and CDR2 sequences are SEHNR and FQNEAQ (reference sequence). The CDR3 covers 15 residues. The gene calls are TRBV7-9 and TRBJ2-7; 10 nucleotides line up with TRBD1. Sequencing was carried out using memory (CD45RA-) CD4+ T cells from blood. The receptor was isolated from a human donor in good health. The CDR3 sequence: CASSLTKGTGAEQYF. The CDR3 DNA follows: TGTGCCAGCAGCTTAACAAAAGGGACAGGGGCTGAGCAGTACTTC.